Shown below are 5 T cell receptor beta chains from a single sample sequenced in a study of blood T cell repertoires in COVID-19. Only in-frame clones appear in the TCRdb table, and some are missing; sequencing was by immunoSEQ multiplex PCR. The sample lists 210,000 or so clones; 85% to 90% were seen once. Sequenced input: peripheral blood. The receptors here all came from a man aged 30 to 39 with COVID-19, enrolled during active disease.

The V gene is TRBV4-3, the J gene TRBJ2-7, with 9 bases that match TRBD2. Losses at the gene ends were 1 base for V and 2 bases for J; bases not matched to a gene: 3. The CDR3 has 15 residues. Per germline, CDR1 LGHNA and CDR2 YSLEER. The CDR3 here is CASSQALAGTYEQYF. CDR3 bases: TGCGCCAGCAGCCAAGCACTAGCGGGCACCTACGAGCAGTACTTC.

The rearrangement uses TRBV6-2 or TRBV6-3 and TRBJ1-1; D call uncertain. The CDR3 loop spans 15 amino acids. The V gene lost 0 bases and the J gene lost 5 bases, with 13 bases spanning the gap. Germline V lookup: CDR1 MNHEY, CDR2 SVGEGT. CDR3 loop: CASSYSPSGLTEAFF. CDR3 coding DNA: TGTGCCAGCAGTTACTCGCCCTCAGGCTTAACTGAAGCTTTCTTT.

With respect to this clone: The sample holds other DNA sequences that translate to the same CDR3. The chain joins TRBV6-5 to TRBJ1-6, with D unresolved. V was clipped by 0 bases and J by 7 bases, with 4 bases between them. The CDR3 spans 13 residues. Germline-derived CDR1 and CDR2 are MNHEY and SVGAGI. CDR3 residues: CASSYSRNSPLHF. The CDR3 DNA sequence: TGTGCCAGCAGTTACTCGAGGAATTCACCCCTCCACTTT.

This chain joins TRBV4-1 and TRBJ1-6, with D hard to call. This CDR3 region has 13 residues. V was shortened by 0 bases and J by 11 bases, with 8 bases between the two germline ends. Germline CDR1 is MGHRA and CDR2 is YSYEKL. The CDR3 region has the DNA TGCGCCAGCAGCCAAGATCACCGGGCACCCCTCCACTTT. As protein: CASSQDHRAPLHF.

V gene TRBV25-1 combines with J gene TRBJ1-4; possible D gene TRBD1, 5 bases. From germline, CDR1 is MGHDK and CDR2 SYGVNS. The CDR3 is 18 amino acids. V lost 3 bases and J 4 bases, leaving 21 bases between the germline ends. The CDR3 spells CASSDGLGVTGFNEKLFF. As DNA, the CDR3 is TGTGCCAGCAGTGACGGTTTAGGGGTAACAGGATTTAATGAAAAACTGTTTTTT.